The clone carrying this TCR beta chain is a singleton in its sample. Its antigen is not identified. This sample was taken from a study of T cell responses to AZD1222 COVID-19 vaccine. General study findings and limits: White British donors predominated, females outnumbered males, and clonal diversity was possibly underestimated. Following two doses of AZD1222, Spike-specific TCR breadth and depth rose. Repertoire sampling happened only post peak T cell response. Baseline serology detected seropositivity in only a handful of AZD1222 recipients.

The CDR3 has 14 residues. Germline V gene data show CDR1 as MNHEY and CDR2 as SMNVEV (reference sequence). The V and J ends lost 6 bases and 7 bases respectively, with 13 bases between them. The assay was immunoSEQ multiplex PCR, and TCRdb's table has in-frame clones only and misses some. The sample carries 150,000 to 180,000 clones, about nine tenths recorded once. Sequenced material: peripheral blood, taken on day 0 of AZD1222 vaccination. This receptor was taken from an adult in good health. This rearrangement joins TRBV27 to TRBJ1-6; D is perhaps TRBD1 (6 bases). CDR3 in amino acids: CASSLGARNSPLHF. The CDR3 DNA reads TGTGCCAGCAGCTTGGGGGCTCGGAATTCACCCCTCCACTTT.